A single T cell receptor beta chain is shown here with its context. The method was immunoSEQ multiplex PCR; TCRdb's version includes in-frame clones alone and lacks a portion of them. The sample lists around 30,000 clones, around 80% occurring once. The data were taken from a study of PD-L1 blockade in urothelial cancer. Germline V gene sequence: CDR1 SGHRS, CDR2 YFSETQ. Losses at the gene ends were 4 bases for V and 5 bases for J; bases not matched to a gene: 17. This CDR3 is built from 19 residues. The specimen comprised PBMCs, sampled around atezolizumab (anti-PD-L1) treatment. This chain connects TRBV5-1 to TRBJ2-7, with 14 bases matching TRBD2. The clonotype comes from a man in his 60s with urothelial cancer. CDR3 DNA: TGCGCCAGCAGCCTGAGGGAGGGGACTAGCGGGAGAGGTTTTGACGAGCAGTACTTC. It encodes CASSLREGTSGRGFDEQYF.